This T cell receptor beta chain stems from a study of sequential checkpoint blockade in melanoma. Study summary: First-line arms were nivolumab then ipilimumab, or the reverse, randomized 1:1. Findings of the study overall: PD-L1 staining and CD8+ counts, not mutational load, tracked tumor T-cell clonality. Pretreatment TIL clonality tracked with response in the nivolumab-first arm.

Clones were read by immunoSEQ multiplex PCR, and TCRdb kept only the in-frame ones, dropping some. Among about 5,000 clones listed, about 31% were seen once. Noted treatment: randomized to nivolumab then ipilimumab (arm A) or the reverse (arm B). A word on this clone: As yet, its antigen is unknown.

The sequence was collected from a human donor with melanoma. The sample here was tumor tissue (inferred from file names), taken from a patient given nivolumab and ipilimumab in sequence.

The CDR3 DNA reads as TGTGCCTGGAGTGTAAAAGCGAACACTGAAGCTTTCTTT. It specifies CAWSVKANTEAFF. The rearrangement uses TRBV30 and TRBJ1-1; D gene unclear. Trimming shortened V by 0 bases and J by 1 base, and 6 bases separated the two germline ends. The length of the CDR3 is 13 residues. CDR1 GTSNPN and CDR2 SVGIG come from the germline V gene (reference sequence).